These T cell receptor beta chains were read from a single sample in a study of T cell clonotyping in hematopoietic cell transplantation. Measured with immunoSEQ multiplex PCR; TCRdb has only the in-frame clones, and not every one. In the table there are about 69,000 clones, just under 95% of which are singletons. Sequenced sample: peripheral blood mononuclear cells. Receptor source: a man aged 50-60 years in good health. Some clones in this sample may be carry-over from other donors' samples. Both conserved end residues are part of each CDR3. A row's size may be missing; if present it is once, few, many or a size class.

TRBV11-2 | NA | CASSLGPNQPQHF
TRBV18 | NA | CASSPSSLYSNQPQHF
TRBV4-2 | NA | CASSQDLAGYYNEQFF
TRBV19 | NA | CASSPGLAVALEQFF
TRBV2 | NA | CASRGRHLSGNTIYF
TRBV20-1 | NA | CSAREGEKLFF
TRBV11-2 | once | CASSLGHRDSSGNTIYF
TRBV10-3 | NA | CAISESTRPYEQYF
TRBV14 | NA | CASSQDPRGTDTQYF
TRBV5-6 | NA | CASSLAPDRGYSEKLFF
TRBV28 | NA | CASTWDGSREPQHF
TRBV5-1 | NA | CASSLEVGQTYEQYF
TRBV11-3 | NA | CASSFEERAIQYF
TRBV18 | once | CASSRVTGHLRFSGANVLTF
TRBV15 | once | CATSRETGAEQFF
TRBV19 | NA | CASKRDTQGTIYF
TRBV30 | NA | CAWSVGVLAYEQYF
TRBV7-3 | NA | CASSLADIAGATDTQYF
TRBV28 | NA | CASSLRAPGELFF
TRBV28 | once | CASRIMSRRTEAFF
TRBV7-2 | NA | CASSLAQGHTEAFF
TRBV9 | once | CASSEGTGEQYF
TRBV7-6 | NA | CASSLVAGEGYNEQFF
TRBV4-1 | NA | CASSSNRGVSPLHF
TRBV2 | NA | CARTRGQGAGTDTQYF
TRBV7-2 | NA | CASSPQPGQTQYF